The 3 T cell receptor beta chains below all came from one sample that was sequenced in a study of T cells in Graves' hyperthyroidism and ophthalmopathy. It was RNA transcripts that yielded the amplified TCR beta CDR3 regions. The primer set for the first-round RT-PCR of the TCR CDR3 was HTBI. Using its own MiXCR run on the multiplex PCR reads, TCRdb lists one record per CDR3 protein. The sample carries 500,000 to 750,000 distinct CDR3 sequences, over 12% recorded once. The sequencing input was blood. The source is a woman between 18 and 29 years old with Graves' ophthalmopathy.

This clonotype was seen a few times. The chain links TRBV4-1 to TRBJ2-3; TRBD2 agrees at 9 bases. V shed 1 base and J 2 bases; nucleotides not matched to a gene: 4. Germline CDR1 MGHRA, CDR2 YSYEKL. CDR3 length equals 16 residues. The CDR3 nucleotides read TGCGCCAGCAGCCAAGCGACTAGCGGTTACACAGATACGCAGTATTTT. Amino acid sequence: CASSQATSGYTDTQYF.

This clonotype was detected many times. The chain is built from TRBV5-1 and TRBJ2-1; 8 bases are shared with TRBD2. From germline, CDR1 is SGHRS and CDR2 YFSETQ. This CDR3 spans 16 amino acids. The V and J ends lost 3 bases and 3 bases, in that order; junction bases with no gene match: 8. The DNA of the CDR3 is TGCGCCAGCAGCTCCCAGGGCGGGAGGATCTACAATGAGCAGTTCTTC. Amino acids: CASSSQGGRIYNEQFF.

This clonotype was detected only a few times. This chain uses TRBV6-2 or TRBV6-3 with TRBJ2-6; D is undetermined. CDR3 length: 15 amino acids. V lost 6 bases and J 2 bases, leaving 11 bases between the germline ends. Germline V gene data show CDR1 as MNHEY and CDR2 as SVGEGT. CDR3 DNA: TGTGCCAGCAGGCCAGTAGAACCTGGGGCCAACGTCCTGACTTTC. This translates into CASRPVEPGANVLTF.